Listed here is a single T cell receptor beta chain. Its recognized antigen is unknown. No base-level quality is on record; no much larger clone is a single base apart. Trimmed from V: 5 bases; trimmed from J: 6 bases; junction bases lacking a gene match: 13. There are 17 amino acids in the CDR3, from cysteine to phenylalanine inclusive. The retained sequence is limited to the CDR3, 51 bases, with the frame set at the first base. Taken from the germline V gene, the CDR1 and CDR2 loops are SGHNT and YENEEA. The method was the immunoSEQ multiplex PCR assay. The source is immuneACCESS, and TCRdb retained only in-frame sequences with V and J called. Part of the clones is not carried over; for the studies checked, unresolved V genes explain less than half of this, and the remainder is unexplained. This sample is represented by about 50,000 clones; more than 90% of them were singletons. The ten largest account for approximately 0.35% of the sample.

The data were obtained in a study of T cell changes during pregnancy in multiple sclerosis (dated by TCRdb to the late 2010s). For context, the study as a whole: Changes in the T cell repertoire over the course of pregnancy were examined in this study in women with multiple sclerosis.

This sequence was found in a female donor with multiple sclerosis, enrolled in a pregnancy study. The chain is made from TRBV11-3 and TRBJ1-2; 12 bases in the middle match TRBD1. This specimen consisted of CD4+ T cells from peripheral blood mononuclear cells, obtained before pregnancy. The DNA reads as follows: TGTGCCAGCAGCCAATCGGGACAGGGGGCGGGAAAGGATGGCTACACCTTC. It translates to CASSQSGQGAGKDGYTF.